This passage covers 30 T cell receptor beta chains from one sample sequenced in a study of T cell repertoires in cytomegalovirus infection. These receptors' antigens are unknown. TCRdb reanalysed the reads using MiXCR and keeps one entry per CDR3 protein. Of 830,000 or so distinct CDR3 sequences listed, approximately 32% are singletons. The specimen comprised cultured CD8+ T cells from PBMCs, sampled from culture after CMV antigen stimulation. Every receptor here comes from a human donor in good health (CMV status not recorded). Some clones in this sample may be carry-over from other donors' samples.

The chain uses TRBV19 and TRBJ2-3; TRBD2 agrees at 16 bases. This CDR3 region has 21 residues. J lost 5 bases, V lost 0 bases, and 14 bases had no gene match. Looked up from germline, CDR1 is LNHDA and CDR2 is SQIVND (reference sequence). CDR3 in DNA: TGTGCCAGTAGTATAGATCGGCTGGGACTAGCGGGGGGGAAGGGGAGAGATACGCAGTATTTT. Encoded protein: CASSIDRLGLAGGKGRDTQYF.

The chain is built from TRBV20-1 and TRBJ1-1; no reliable D call. The length of the CDR3 is 13 residues. Germline lookup yields CDR1 DFQATT and CDR2 SNEGSKA (reference sequence). Trimming pared 0 bases from V and 6 bases from J, leaving 11 bases between. CDR3 DNA: TGCAGTGCTAGAGATTTTCTTGGGGCTGAAGCTTTCTTT. It encodes CSARDFLGAEAFF.

The V gene is TRBV6-1, the J gene TRBJ1-1; 7 bases align to TRBD1. V shed 1 base and J 4 bases; nucleotides not matched to a gene: 9. Germline V gives CDR1 MNHNS, CDR2 SASEGT. This CDR3 has 16 residues. The CDR3 DNA reads TGTGCCAGCAGTGAAGTTACAGGGGAACGAGGCACTGAAGCTTTCTTT. Protein sequence: CASSEVTGERGTEAFF.

The rearrangement uses TRBV19 and TRBJ1-1; D gene uncertain. The CDR3 consists of 14 residues. The germline CDR1 and CDR2 sequences are LNHDA and SQIVND (reference sequence). V gave up 0 bases and J gave up 8 bases, with 13 bases separating them. The CDR3 coding sequence is TGTGCCAGTAGTATAGATCCCCTCGGGAGAGAAGCTTTCTTT. Its protein is CASSIDPLGREAFF. Full variable domain (rest looked up from reference TRBV19 and TRBJ1-1): DGGITQSPKYLFRKEGQNVTLSCEQNLNHDAMYWYRQDPGQGLRLIYYSQIVNDFQKGDIAEGYSVSREKKESFPLTVTSAQKNPTAFYLCASSIDPLGREAFFGQGTRLTVV.

This clonotype was seen a handful of times. V and J are TRBV27 and TRBJ2-7; D is perhaps TRBD1 (6 bases). Germline V gene sequence: CDR1 MNHEY, CDR2 SMNVEV (reference sequence). This CDR3 has 16 residues. The ends were cut back, 0 bases at V and 4 bases at J, with 16 bases in the middle. CDR3 sequence: CASSLSGPVGAYEQYV. The CDR3 nucleotides read TGTGCCAGCAGTTTATCCGGGCCAGTGGGGGCTTACGAGCAGTACGTC.

This chain uses TRBV5-4 with TRBJ2-1; D is possibly TRBD1 (6 bases). This CDR3 has 17 amino acids. Germline V gives CDR1 SGHNT, CDR2 YYREEE (reference sequence). Between the trimmed V and J ends, which lost 4 bases and 6 bases, there was a span of 23 bases. The CDR3 DNA sequence: TGTGCCAGCAGCCTCCGACAGGACACCCTGGTATTCAATGAGCAGTTCTTC. It codes for CASSLRQDTLVFNEQFF.

This rearrangement joins TRBV14 to TRBJ2-2, with D tentatively TRBD1 or TRBD2 (6 bases each). This CDR3 has 18 residues. Germline V CDR1 and CDR2: SGHDN, FVKESK. V shed 0 bases and J shed 3 bases, with 17 bases lying between them. CDR3 amino acids: CASSQEEIYREDTGELFF. The CDR3 DNA reads as TGTGCCAGCAGCCAAGAAGAGATATACAGGGAGGACACCGGGGAGCTGTTTTTT. Supplemented by reference TRBV14 and TRBJ2-2, the full variable domain reads EAGVTQFPSHSVIEKGQTVTLRCDPISGHDNLYWYRRVMGKEIKFLLHFVKESKQDESGMPNNRFLAERTGGTYSTLKVQPAELEDSGVYFCASSQEEIYREDTGELFFGEGSRLTVL.

This chain links TRBV4-1 with TRBJ2-2, with D unclear. The CDR3 sequence is 13 residues long. Germline assignment: CDR1 MGHRA and CDR2 YSYEKL. V shed 1 base and J shed 4 bases, with 4 bases lying between them. In DNA form, the CDR3 reads TGCGCCAGCAGCCAAGTCTCCACCGGGGAGCTGTTTTTT. Its protein is CASSQVSTGELFF.

This rearrangement joins TRBV27 to TRBJ1-1; 7 nucleotides agree with TRBD1. V trimming: 6 bases; J trimming: 9 bases; junction bases outside the gene matches: 16. This CDR3 spans 15 amino acids. Germline assignment: CDR1 MNHEY and CDR2 SMNVEV (reference sequence). CDR3 sequence (DNA): TGTGCCAGCAGCCTTACCCAGACAGGGATTGATAAAGCTTTCTTT. Protein: CASSLTQTGIDKAFF.

This rearrangement joins TRBV28 to TRBJ2-7; D is undetermined. The CDR3 is made up of 14 amino acids. Germline V gene sequence: CDR1 MDHEN, CDR2 SYDVKM. CDR3 coding DNA: TGTACCAGCACCTCGGATGGCTGGGCCTACGAGCAGTACGTC. This encodes CTSTSDGWAYEQYV.

This clonotype was observed many times. This chain links TRBV7-8 with TRBJ1-2; tentative D call: TRBD1 (6 bases). The CDR3 covers 15 residues. V was cut by 7 bases and J by 3 bases, with 18 bases left in between. Germline V gene data show CDR1 as SGHVS and CDR2 as FQNEAQ. CDR3 sequence (DNA): TGTGCCAGCAAGCGGGGGGCCTCTACGGACTATGGCTACACCTTC. Translation gives CASKRGASTDYGYTF. The full variable domain, with the rest looked up from reference TRBV7-8 and TRBJ1-2, is GAGVSQSPRYKVAKRGQDVALRCDPISGHVSLFWYQQALGQGPEFLTYFQNEAQLDKSGLPSDRFFAERPEGSVSTLKIQRTQQEDSAVYLCASKRGASTDYGYTFGSGTRLTVV.

This clonotype has more than one count but fewer than ten. The rearrangement links TRBV4-1 to TRBJ2-7, with TRBD1 identical over 8 bases. The CDR3 spans 13 residues. With V trimmed by 8 bases and J by 1 base, 4 bases remained unmatched. The germline V gene has CDR1 MGHRA and CDR2 YSYEKL. The CDR3 nucleotides are TGCGCCAGCGCCGGACAGGGATCCTACGAGCAGTACTTC. This gives the protein CASAGQGSYEQYF.

This clonotype occurred a few times. The V and J genes are TRBV12-3 or TRBV12-4 and TRBJ2-4, with D possibly TRBD2 on 6 matching bases. Trimming cost V 7 bases and J 1 base, with 17 bases left between them. The CDR3 has 16 residues. In DNA, the CDR3 is TGTGCCAGCAACTCGGGAGACGGCTTTGCCAAAAACATTCAGTACTTC. This gives the protein CASNSGDGFAKNIQYF.

V usage is TRBV24-1 and J usage is TRBJ2-3, with TRBD2 identical over 8 bases. The CDR3 runs to 17 residues. V lost 4 bases, J lost 3 bases, and 11 bases stayed unmatched. Germline CDR1 reads KGHDR; CDR2 reads SFDVKD. CDR3 nucleotides: TGTGCCACCAGTGAGCGGACTAGCAGGAGCTTGACAGATACGCAGTATTTT. Residues: CATSERTSRSLTDTQYF.

This clonotype was picked up a small number of times. The V call is TRBV7-4, the J call TRBJ2-5; either TRBD1 or TRBD2 may supply D (5 bases each). The CDR3 runs to 12 residues. The germline V gene encodes CDR1 SGHVT and CDR2 SQSDAQ. The V and J ends lost 8 bases and 5 bases respectively, with 12 bases between them. Here the CDR3 reads CASQGRGETQYF. DNA of the CDR3: TGTGCCAGCCAGGGACGCGGGGAGACCCAGTACTTC.

V and J are TRBV29-1 and TRBJ2-5, with a weak D call TRBD1 (5 bases). The CDR3 covers 14 residues. Germline V lookup: CDR1 SQVTM, CDR2 ANQGSEA. V was clipped by 4 bases and J by 2 bases, with 14 bases between them. CDR3 region: CSVGDSQFQETQYF. The DNA for the CDR3 is TGCAGCGTTGGTGACAGTCAGTTTCAAGAGACCCAGTACTTC.

The CDR3 here is CAPPSGAFF. The DNA of the CDR3 is TGTGCCCCCCCTAGTGGAGCTTTCTTT. J is TRBJ1-1 and V is TRBV10-3, with D unclear. Trimming shortened V by 11 bases and J by 10 bases, and 11 bases separated the two germline ends. The germline CDR1 and CDR2 sequences are ENHRY and SYGVKD. The CDR3 spans 9 residues.

This clonotype was seen just once. The germline gene is not matched at one end of the junction; a read error may be the cause. The chain couples TRBV27 to TRBJ2-1, with 9 bases that match TRBD2. CDR3 size: 15 residues. Per germline, CDR1 MNHEY and CDR2 SMNVEV (reference sequence). The CDR3 nucleotides are TGTGTCAGCAGTTTATCGCGGGGGGGCAGCGATGAGCAGTTCTTC. This sequence encodes CVSSLSRGGSDEQFF.

V is TRBV5-4 and J is TRBJ1-1; D perhaps matches TRBD1 (5 bases). The CDR3 has 12 residues. Looked up from germline, CDR1 is SGHNT and CDR2 is YYREEE (reference sequence). Deletions cut 3 bases from V and 4 bases from J, with 7 bases between. The CDR3 reads CASSSDITEAFF. The CDR3 region has the DNA TGTGCCAGCAGCTCGGACATCACTGAAGCTTTCTTT.

This chain joins TRBV29-1 and TRBJ2-1; 7 nucleotides align to TRBD2. Germline loops: CDR1 SQVTM, CDR2 ANQGSEA. With V trimmed by 5 bases and J by 0 bases, 7 bases remained unmatched. The CDR3 runs 15 residues. The DNA for the CDR3 is TGCAGCGTTCCTCAGGGCGGGGGCTCCTACAATGAGCAGTTCTTC. Translated: CSVPQGGGSYNEQFF.

This clonotype came up a few times. V gene TRBV27 combines with J gene TRBJ1-2; no firm D call. V lost 5 bases and J 8 bases, leaving 12 bases between the germline ends. CDR3 size: 12 residues. The germline CDR1 and CDR2 sequences are MNHEY and SMNVEV (reference sequence). The CDR3 here is CASSPLSGGYTF. The CDR3 DNA reads as TGTGCCAGCAGTCCCCTGAGTGGGGGCTACACCTTC.

The chain links TRBV12-3 or TRBV12-4 to TRBJ1-5; D uncertain. The CDR3 extends over 14 amino acids. The ends were cut back, 6 bases at V and 6 bases at J, with 15 bases in the middle. DNA for the CDR3: TGTGCCAGCAGCCCAGCGTTCTGCGGTCAGCCCCAGCATTTT. Its protein is CASSPAFCGQPQHF.

The chain is built from TRBV10-3 and TRBJ2-2; D not certain. Trimming removed 8 bases at V and 0 bases at J, with 7 bases between. The CDR3 contains 13 residues. The germline V gene has CDR1 ENHRY and CDR2 SYGVKD. CDR3 DNA: TGTGCCATCGACCCCACGAACACCGGGGAGCTGTTTTTT. Amino acids: CAIDPTNTGELFF.

The chain links TRBV7-6 to TRBJ1-1; D ambiguous. With 4 bases removed from V and 1 base from J, the gap between germline ends came to 16 bases. The CDR3 totals 16 residues. The germline CDR1 and CDR2 sequences are SGHVS and FNYEAQ. The CDR3 nucleotides read TGTGCCAGCAGCTCCCCAGGTGACCGGGGGAACACTGAAGCTTTCTTT. Protein: CASSSPGDRGNTEAFF.

This clonotype was recorded at least ten times. V and J are TRBV11-1 and TRBJ2-2; D call uncertain. V lost 5 bases and J lost 4, with 20 bases in between. Germline V gives CDR1 SGHAT, CDR2 FQDESV (reference sequence). This CDR3 comprises 17 residues. The CDR3 coding sequence is TGTGCCAGCAGCCTAGTATCCGGCGGCCCGTCCACCGGGGAGCTGTTTTTT. Translation: CASSLVSGGPSTGELFF.

The chain recombines TRBV27 with TRBJ2-5, with TRBD2 as a possible D gene (5 bases). Trimming removed 5 bases from V and 2 bases from J, with 12 bases in between. The CDR3 spans 14 residues. The germline V gene encodes CDR1 MNHEY and CDR2 SMNVEV (reference sequence). The CDR3 reads CASSPSTNQETQYF. The CDR3, as DNA: TGTGCCAGCAGTCCGTCGACTAATCAAGAGACCCAGTACTTC.

This chain joins TRBV11-2 and TRBJ2-5; D is perhaps TRBD2 (5 bases). The CDR3 has 15 amino acids. The germline V gene encodes CDR1 SGHAT and CDR2 FQNNGV. Trimming took off 2 bases at V and 4 bases at J, with 14 bases between the two ends. DNA of the CDR3: TGTGCCAGCAGCTTACCACCGGGGTACTTAGAGACCCAGTACTTC. It is translated as CASSLPPGYLETQYF.

This clonotype was seen ten or more times. This rearrangement joins TRBV12-3 or TRBV12-4 to TRBJ1-1; TRBD1 is a possible D gene (5 bases). The V end lost 6 bases, the J end lost 4 bases, and 12 bases lay between the germline ends. CDR3 length: 13 residues. CDR3 nucleotides: TGTGCCAGCAGCCTAGGGGTTAGCACTGAAGCTTTCTTT. Protein: CASSLGVSTEAFF.

This chain uses TRBV7-9 with TRBJ2-3; a weak D match, TRBD2 (5 bases). The CDR3 has 11 amino acids. Germline V gives CDR1 SEHNR, CDR2 FQNEAQ (reference sequence). Trimming removed 7 bases from V and 9 bases from J, with 11 bases in between. The CDR3 reads CASIGSGTQYF. CDR3 nucleotides: TGTGCCAGCATCGGATCGGGGACGCAGTATTTT.

This clonotype was detected many times. The chain uses TRBV7-6 and TRBJ1-1; tentative D call: TRBD1 (6 bases). The germline gives CDR1 SGHVS, CDR2 FNYEAQ. The length of the CDR3 is 16 residues. Trimming removed 5 bases at V and 0 bases at J, with 16 bases between. The CDR3 is CASSVDLGQMNTEAFF. CDR3 nucleotides: TGTGCCAGCAGCGTAGACTTGGGACAAATGAACACTGAAGCTTTCTTT.